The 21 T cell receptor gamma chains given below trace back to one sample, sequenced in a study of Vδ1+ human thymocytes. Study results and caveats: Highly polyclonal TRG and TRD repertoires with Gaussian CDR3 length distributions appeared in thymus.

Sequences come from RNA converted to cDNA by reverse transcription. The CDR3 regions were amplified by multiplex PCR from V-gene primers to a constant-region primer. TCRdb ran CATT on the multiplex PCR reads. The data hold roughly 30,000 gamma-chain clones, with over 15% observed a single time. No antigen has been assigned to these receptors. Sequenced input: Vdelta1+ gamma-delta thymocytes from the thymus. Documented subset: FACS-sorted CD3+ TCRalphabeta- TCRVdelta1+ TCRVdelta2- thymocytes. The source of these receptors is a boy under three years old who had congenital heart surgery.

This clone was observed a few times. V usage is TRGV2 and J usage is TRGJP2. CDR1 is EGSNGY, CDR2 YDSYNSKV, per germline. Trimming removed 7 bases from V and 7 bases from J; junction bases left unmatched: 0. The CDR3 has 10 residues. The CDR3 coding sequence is TGTGCCACCTGTGATTGGATCAAGACGTTT. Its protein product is CATCDWIKTF.

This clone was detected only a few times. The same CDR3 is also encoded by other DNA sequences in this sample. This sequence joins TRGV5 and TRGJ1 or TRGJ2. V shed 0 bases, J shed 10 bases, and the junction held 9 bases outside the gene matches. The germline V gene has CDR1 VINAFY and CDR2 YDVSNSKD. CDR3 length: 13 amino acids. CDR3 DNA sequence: TGTGCCACCTGGGACAGGCTTCGGTACAAGAAACTCTTT. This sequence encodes CATWDRLRYKKLF.

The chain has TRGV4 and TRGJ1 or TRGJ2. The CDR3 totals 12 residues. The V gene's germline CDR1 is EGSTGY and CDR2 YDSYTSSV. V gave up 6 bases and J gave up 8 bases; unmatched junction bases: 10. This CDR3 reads CATWLLMDKKLF. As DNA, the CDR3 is TGTGCCACCTGGTTACTTATGGATAAGAAACTCTTT.

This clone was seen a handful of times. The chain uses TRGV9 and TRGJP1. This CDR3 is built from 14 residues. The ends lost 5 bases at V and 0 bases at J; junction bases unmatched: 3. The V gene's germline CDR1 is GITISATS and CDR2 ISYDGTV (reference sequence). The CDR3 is CALWADTTGWFKIF. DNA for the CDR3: TGTGCCTTGTGGGCGGATACCACTGGTTGGTTCAAGATATTT.

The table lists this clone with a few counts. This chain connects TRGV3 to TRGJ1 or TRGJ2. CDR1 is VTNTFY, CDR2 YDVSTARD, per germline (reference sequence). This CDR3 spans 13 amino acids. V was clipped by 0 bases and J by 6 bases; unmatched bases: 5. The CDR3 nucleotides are TGTGCCACCTGGGACAGGCCTATTTATAAGAAACTCTTT. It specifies CATWDRPIYKKLF.

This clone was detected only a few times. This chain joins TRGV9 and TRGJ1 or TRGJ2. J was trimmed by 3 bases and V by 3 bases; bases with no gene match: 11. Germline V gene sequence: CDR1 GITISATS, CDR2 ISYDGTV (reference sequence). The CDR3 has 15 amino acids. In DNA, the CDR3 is TGTGCCTTGTGGGAGCCACCCTTTATTTATTATAAGAAACTCTTT. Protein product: CALWEPPFIYYKKLF.

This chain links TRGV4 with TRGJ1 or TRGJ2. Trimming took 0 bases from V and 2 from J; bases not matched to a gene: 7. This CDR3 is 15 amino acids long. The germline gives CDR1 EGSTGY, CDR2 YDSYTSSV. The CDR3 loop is CATWDGQGDYYKKLF. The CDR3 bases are TGTGCCACCTGGGATGGGCAGGGGGATTATTATAAGAAACTCTTT.

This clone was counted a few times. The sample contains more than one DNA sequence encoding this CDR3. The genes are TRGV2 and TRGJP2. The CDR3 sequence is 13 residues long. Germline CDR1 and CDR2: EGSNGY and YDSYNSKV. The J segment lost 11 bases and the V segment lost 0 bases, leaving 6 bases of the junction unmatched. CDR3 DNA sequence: TGTGCCACCTGGGACGGGCAGGACTGGATCAAGACGTTT. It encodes CATWDGQDWIKTF.

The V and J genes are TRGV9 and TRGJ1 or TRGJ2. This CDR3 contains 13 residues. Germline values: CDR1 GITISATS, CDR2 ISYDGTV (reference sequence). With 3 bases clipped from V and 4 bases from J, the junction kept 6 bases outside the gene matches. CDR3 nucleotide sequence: TGTGCCTTGTGGGAGTTGGAGTATTATAAGAAACTCTTT. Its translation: CALWELEYYKKLF.

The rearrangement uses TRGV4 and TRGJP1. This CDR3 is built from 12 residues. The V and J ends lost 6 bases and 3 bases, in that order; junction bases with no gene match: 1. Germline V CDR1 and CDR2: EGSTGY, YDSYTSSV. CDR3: CATWSTGWFKIF. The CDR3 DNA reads TGTGCCACCTGGTCCACTGGTTGGTTCAAGATATTT.

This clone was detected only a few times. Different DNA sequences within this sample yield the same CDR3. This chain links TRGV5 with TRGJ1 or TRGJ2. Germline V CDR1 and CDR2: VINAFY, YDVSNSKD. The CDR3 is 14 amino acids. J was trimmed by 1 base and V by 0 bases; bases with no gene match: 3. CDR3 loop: CATWDRRNYYKKLF. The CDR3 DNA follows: TGTGCCACCTGGGACAGGCGTAATTATTATAAGAAACTCTTT.

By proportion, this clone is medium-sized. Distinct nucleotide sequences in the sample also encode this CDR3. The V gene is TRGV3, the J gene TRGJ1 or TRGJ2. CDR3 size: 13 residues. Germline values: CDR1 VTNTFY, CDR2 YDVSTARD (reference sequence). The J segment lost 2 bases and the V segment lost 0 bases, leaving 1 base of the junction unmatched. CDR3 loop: CATWDRYYYKKLF. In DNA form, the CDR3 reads TGTGCCACCTGGGACAGGTATTATTATAAGAAACTCTTT.

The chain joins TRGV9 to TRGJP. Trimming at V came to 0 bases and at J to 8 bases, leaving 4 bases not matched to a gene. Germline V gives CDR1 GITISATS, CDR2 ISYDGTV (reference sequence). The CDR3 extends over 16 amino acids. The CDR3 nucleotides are TGTGCCTTGTGGGAGGTGCAGCAGTTGGGCAAAAAAATCAAGGTATTT. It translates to CALWEVQQLGKKIKVF.

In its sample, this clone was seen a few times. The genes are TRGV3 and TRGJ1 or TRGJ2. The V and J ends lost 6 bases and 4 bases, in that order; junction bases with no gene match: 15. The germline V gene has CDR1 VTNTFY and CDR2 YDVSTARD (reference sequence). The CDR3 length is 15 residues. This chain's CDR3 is CATWKTCMSYYKKLF. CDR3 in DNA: TGTGCCACCTGGAAGACGTGTATGAGCTATTATAAGAAACTCTTT.

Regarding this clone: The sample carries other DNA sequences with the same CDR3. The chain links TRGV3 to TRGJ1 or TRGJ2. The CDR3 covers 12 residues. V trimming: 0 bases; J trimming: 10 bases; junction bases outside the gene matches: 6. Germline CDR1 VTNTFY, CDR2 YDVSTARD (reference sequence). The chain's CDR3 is CATWDRRWKKLF. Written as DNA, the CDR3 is TGTGCCACCTGGGACAGGCGATGGAAGAAACTCTTT.

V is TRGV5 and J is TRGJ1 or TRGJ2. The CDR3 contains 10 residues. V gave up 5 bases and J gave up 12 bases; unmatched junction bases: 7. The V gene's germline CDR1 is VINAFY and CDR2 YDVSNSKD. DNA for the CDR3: TGTGCCACCTGGGCCCAGTCGAAACTCTTT. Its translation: CATWAQSKLF.

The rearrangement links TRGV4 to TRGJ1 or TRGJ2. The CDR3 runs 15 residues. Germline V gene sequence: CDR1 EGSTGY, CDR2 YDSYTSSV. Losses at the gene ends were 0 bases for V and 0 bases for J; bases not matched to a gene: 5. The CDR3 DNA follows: TGTGCCACCTGGGATGGGTCCTCGAATTATTATAAGAAACTCTTT. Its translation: CATWDGSSNYYKKLF.

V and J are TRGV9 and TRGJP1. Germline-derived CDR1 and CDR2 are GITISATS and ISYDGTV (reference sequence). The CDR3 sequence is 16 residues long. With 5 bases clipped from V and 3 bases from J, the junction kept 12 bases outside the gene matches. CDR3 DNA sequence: TGTGCCTTGTGGGTCGGACGCCAGGCCACTGGTTGGTTCAAGATATTT. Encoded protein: CALWVGRQATGWFKIF.

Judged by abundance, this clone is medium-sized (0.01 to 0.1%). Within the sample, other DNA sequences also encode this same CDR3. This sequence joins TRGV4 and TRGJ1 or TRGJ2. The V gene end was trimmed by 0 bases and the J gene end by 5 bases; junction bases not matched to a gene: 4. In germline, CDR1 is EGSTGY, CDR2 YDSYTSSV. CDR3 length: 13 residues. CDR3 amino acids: CATWDGPDYKKLF. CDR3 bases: TGTGCCACCTGGGATGGGCCTGATTATAAGAAACTCTTT.

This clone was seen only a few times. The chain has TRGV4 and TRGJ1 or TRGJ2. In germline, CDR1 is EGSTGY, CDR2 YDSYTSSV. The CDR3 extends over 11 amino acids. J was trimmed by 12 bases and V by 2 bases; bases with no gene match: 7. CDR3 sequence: CATWDDFRKLF. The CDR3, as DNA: TGTGCCACCTGGGATGACTTTAGGAAACTCTTT.

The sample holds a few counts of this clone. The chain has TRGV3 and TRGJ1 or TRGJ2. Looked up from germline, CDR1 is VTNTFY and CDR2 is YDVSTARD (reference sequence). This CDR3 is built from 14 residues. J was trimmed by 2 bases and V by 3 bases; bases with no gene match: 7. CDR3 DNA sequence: TGTGCCACCTGGGACGCGGGTGATTATTATAAGAAACTCTTT. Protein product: CATWDAGDYYKKLF.